These 7 T cell receptor beta chains were all obtained from the same sample, sequenced in a study of shared clonotypes between healthy human individuals. Generated by immunoSEQ multiplex PCR, the TCRdb table keeps only in-frame clones and is missing some. Of around 700,000 clones detected, about two thirds appear once; the ten largest clones hold 1.5% to 2%. Material: memory CD4+ T cells sorted from blood. Specified subset: CD45RA-negative fraction. Receptors originate from a woman between 25 and 40 years old in good health.

The V and J genes are TRBV6-5 and TRBJ1-5; D possibly corresponds to TRBD1 (5 bases). The CDR3 runs to 14 residues. CDR1 and CDR2 from the germline V gene are MNHEY and SVGAGI. The germline V and J ends were trimmed by 6 bases and 9 bases, with 18 bases remaining between them. The CDR3 region has the DNA TGTGCCAGCAGCCTTGACAGCAACCGGAGGCCCCAGCATTTT. Its translation is CASSLDSNRRPQHF.

The genes are TRBV14 and TRBJ1-3; D possibly corresponds to TRBD1 (5 bases). The CDR3 sequence is 17 residues long. Trimming shortened V by 6 bases and J by 2 bases, and 20 bases separated the two germline ends. CDR1 and CDR2 from the germline V gene are SGHDN and FVKESK. The CDR3 loop reads CASRRGWGRSPGNTIYF. CDR3 sequence (DNA): TGTGCCAGCAGGAGGGGCTGGGGACGATCTCCTGGAAACACCATATATTTT.

V and J are TRBV13 and TRBJ2-2; the D is unclear. Per the germline V gene, CDR1 is PRHDT and CDR2 is FYEKMQ (reference sequence). The CDR3 has 13 amino acids. V lost 0 bases and J lost 4, with 3 bases in between. CDR3: CASSLGPTGELFF. As DNA, the CDR3 is TGTGCCAGCAGCTTAGGTCCCACCGGGGAGCTGTTTTTT.

V and J are TRBV5-1 and TRBJ2-2; D remains unclear. The CDR3 spans 14 residues. Trimming left V 1 base short and J 0 bases short, with 4 bases between. From germline, CDR1 is SGHRS and CDR2 YFSETQ. CDR3: CASSLTPNTGELFF. In DNA, the CDR3 is TGCGCCAGCAGCTTGACACCGAACACCGGGGAGCTGTTTTTT.

This clone has a handful of counts. J is TRBJ2-7 and V is TRBV25-1, with 11 bases identical to TRBD2. The J segment lost 4 bases and the V segment lost 3 bases, leaving 11 bases of the junction unmatched. CDR3 length: 17 residues. CDR1 and CDR2 (germline): MGHDK, SYGVNS. Written as DNA, the CDR3 is TGTGCCAGCAGTGATCACATCGGGACTAGCGGCGGTTACGAGCAGTACTTC. It codes for CASSDHIGTSGGYEQYF.

The rearrangement uses TRBV6-5 and TRBJ2-4; D unclear. The germline CDR1 and CDR2 sequences are MNHEY and SVGAGI. The germline V and J ends were trimmed by 4 bases and 1 base, with 8 bases remaining between them. This CDR3 has 14 amino acids. CDR3 DNA: TGTGCCAGCAGTTTAATCACGGCCAAAAACATTCAGTACTTC. It yields the protein CASSLITAKNIQYF.

V gene TRBV6-1 combines with J gene TRBJ1-1; D is uncertain. Trimming removed 1 base at V and 4 bases at J, with 7 bases between. The CDR3 totals 13 residues. Per germline, CDR1 MNHNS and CDR2 SASEGT. The CDR3: CASSEVQRTEAFF. The CDR3, as DNA: TGTGCCAGCAGTGAAGTCCAGCGCACTGAAGCTTTCTTT.